The 20 T cell receptor beta chains below were found in one sample sequenced in a study of T cells expressing NK-cell markers. TCRdb derives one entry per CDR3 protein from the 5' RACE reads, leaving out DNA. This table lists approximately 420,000 distinct CDR3 sequences. The sample comprised blood T cells: a sorted CD56 or NKG2C T cell subset, CD4+ or CD8+ T cells, or bulk PBMC T cells (not recorded which). The source of these receptors is a woman between 45 and 60 years old in good health.

The chain is built from TRBV5-1 and TRBJ2-5; TCRdb's D call of TRBD1 is untestable without DNA. The CDR3 runs 13 residues. Germline V gene sequence: CDR1 SGHRS, CDR2 YFSETQ. CDR3 sequence: CASTAGGGETQYF.

CDR3 region: CASSPGNVGYGYTF. The V and J genes are TRBV27 and TRBJ1-2; TCRdb lists TRBD1, though no DNA is available to test this call. Germline V gene lookup returns CDR1 MNHEY and CDR2 SMNVEV (reference sequence). This CDR3 spans 14 amino acids.

This sequence joins TRBV7-3 and TRBJ1-5; TCRdb returns TRBD1, unconfirmable since there is no DNA. From germline, CDR1 is SGHTA and CDR2 FQGTGA. This CDR3 comprises 14 residues. The CDR3 reads CASSRTGSGQPQHF.

The rearrangement joins TRBV5-1 to TRBJ1-1; TCRdb proposes TRBD1, but this gene call is untestable without DNA. Germline assignment: CDR1 SGHRS and CDR2 YFSETQ. This CDR3 has 13 amino acids. CDR3 protein: CASSRDGNTEAFF.

This chain joins TRBV6-5 and TRBJ1-1. CDR1 is MNHEY, CDR2 SVGAGI, per germline. The CDR3 consists of 14 residues. The CDR3 loop reads CASSLAAANTEAFF.

The CDR3 here is CSAWDSYGYTF. The rearrangement links TRBV29-1 to TRBJ1-2; TCRdb's D call, TRBD1, is unchecked because there is no DNA. Per germline, CDR1 SQVTM and CDR2 ANQGSEA. This CDR3 region has 11 residues. The whole variable domain, filled in from reference TRBV29-1 and TRBJ1-2, reads SAVISQKPSRDICQRGTSLTIQCQVDSQVTMMFWYRQQPGQSLTLIATANQGSEATYESGFVIDKFPISRPNLTFSTLTVSNMSPEDSSIYLCSAWDSYGYTFGSGTRLTVV.

The rearrangement links TRBV20-1 to TRBJ1-4; there is no DNA to check the TCRdb D call of TRBD1. Looked up from germline, CDR1 is DFQATT and CDR2 is SNEGSKA (reference sequence). This CDR3 is built from 16 residues. This CDR3 is CSARVGQPLFNEKLFF.

The genes are TRBV2 and TRBJ1-5; lacking DNA, the TRBD1 call made by TCRdb goes unchecked. The CDR3 sequence is 14 residues long. The germline CDR1 and CDR2 sequences are SNHLY and FYNNEI. The CDR3: CASGGDRGSQPQHF.

The gene calls are TRBV12-3 or TRBV12-4 and TRBJ2-1. The CDR3 is 13 amino acids. The CDR3 loop is CASSLRLVDEQFF.

The J gene is TRBJ2-2, the V gene TRBV12-3 or TRBV12-4; TCRdb reports TRBD2, a call that lacks DNA to check it against. This CDR3 has 17 residues. CDR3 sequence reads: CASSFRGLAGVTGELFF.

The chain carries TRBV2 and TRBJ2-3; no DNA is available, so the TRBD2 call from TCRdb remains unchecked. This CDR3 is built from 14 residues. Germline lookup yields CDR1 SNHLY and CDR2 FYNNEI. The CDR3 is CASSTTSFTDTQYF.

The chain carries TRBV5-1 and TRBJ2-1; TCRdb selects TRBD2, and the lack of DNA leaves this call unchecked. The CDR3 loop spans 15 amino acids. CDR1 and CDR2 (germline): SGHRS, YFSETQ. The CDR3 sequence is CASSLTSGSVAEQFF.

The chain combines TRBV5-1 with TRBJ2-2. Germline lookup yields CDR1 SGHRS and CDR2 YFSETQ. The CDR3 is 16 amino acids. The CDR3: CASSLFSLGATGELFF.

CDR3: CASSPWDSAYEQYF. The chain links TRBV9 to TRBJ2-7; TCRdb names TRBD1, which stays unverified in the absence of DNA. The germline V gene has CDR1 SGDLS and CDR2 YYNGEE. The CDR3 has 14 amino acids.

V usage is TRBV5-1 and J usage is TRBJ2-1. The length of the CDR3 is 14 residues. Germline CDR1 is SGHRS and CDR2 is YFSETQ. CDR3 residues: CASKEGVTYNEQFF. Variable domain in full (rest from reference TRBV5-1 and TRBJ2-1): KAGVTQTPRYLIKTRGQQVTLSCSPISGHRSVSWYQQTPGQGLQFLFEYFSETQRNKGNFPGRFSGRQFSNSRSEMNVSTLELGDSALYLCASKEGVTYNEQFFGPGTRLTVL.

The chain joins TRBV29-1 to TRBJ2-1; the D call of TRBD2 rests on TCRdb alone, since no DNA is present to check it. Germline V gene data show CDR1 as SQVTM and CDR2 as ANQGSEA. The CDR3 runs to 15 residues. This chain's CDR3 is CSVAETEPIVDEQFF.

The V and J genes are TRBV7-9 and TRBJ2-1. The CDR3 consists of 11 residues. Germline V CDR1 and CDR2: SEHNR, FQNEAQ (reference sequence). CDR3 region: CASSWQHEQFF.

The chain recombines TRBV12-3 or TRBV12-4 with TRBJ2-7; TCRdb selects TRBD2, and the lack of DNA leaves this call unchecked. This CDR3 has 16 residues. CDR3 loop: CASSFIGGTSGYEQYF.

This chain joins TRBV20-1 and TRBJ2-3. The CDR3 runs 13 residues. The V gene's germline CDR1 is DFQATT and CDR2 SNEGSKA (reference sequence). The CDR3 is CSARDSPGDTQYF.

The gene calls are TRBV29-1 and TRBJ1-2. The CDR3 is 11 residues long. Germline CDR1 reads SQVTM; CDR2 reads ANQGSEA. CDR3 residues: CSVEKDHGYTF.